One and the same sample provided the 10 T cell receptor beta chains below, sequenced in a study of cytomegalovirus exposure and HLA in healthy donors. Here immunoSEQ multiplex PCR was the method, and the copy in TCRdb shows in-frame clones only, minus some. In the table there are about 66,000 clones, roughly 96% of which are singletons. Material: PBMCs. The receptors originated from a man aged 18-30 years in good health and CMV-seronegative.

This chain links TRBV30 with TRBJ2-1, with TRBD2 matching 12 bases. CDR1 is GTSNPN, CDR2 SVGIG, per germline (reference sequence). V shed 3 bases, J shed 7 bases, and the junction held 4 bases outside the gene matches. This CDR3 is 14 amino acids long. The CDR3 coding sequence is TGTGCCTGGAGCCGGACTAGCGGGAAAAATGAGCAGTTCTTC. This sequence encodes CAWSRTSGKNEQFF.

The chain combines TRBV7-9 with TRBJ2-1; D is perhaps TRBD1 (5 bases). Trimming took off 5 bases at V and 8 bases at J, with 22 bases between the two ends. This CDR3 contains 16 residues. Germline lookup yields CDR1 SEHNR and CDR2 FQNEAQ (reference sequence). CDR3 DNA: TGTGCCAGCAGCACACCCCCAGACAGTGATATCGATGAGCAGTTCTTC. Its protein product is CASSTPPDSDIDEQFF.

V usage is TRBV7-9 and J usage is TRBJ2-3, with 11 bases lining up with TRBD2. V lost 5 bases and J lost 2; bases outside the gene matches: 6. The germline V gene encodes CDR1 SEHNR and CDR2 FQNEAQ (reference sequence). The CDR3 runs 16 residues. Here the CDR3 reads CASSRQGLAVTDTQYF. CDR3 bases: TGTGCCAGCAGCAGGCAGGGACTAGCGGTCACAGATACGCAGTATTTT.

V usage is TRBV2 and J usage is TRBJ2-1; possibly TRBD2 for D (6 bases). This CDR3 comprises 13 residues. The V gene's germline CDR1 is SNHLY and CDR2 FYNNEI. V lost 3 bases and J lost 9, with 12 bases in between. The CDR3 DNA reads as TGTGCCAGCAGTGACTTAACGGGAGTTGAGCAGTTCTTC. It codes for CASSDLTGVEQFF. The full variable domain, with the rest looked up from reference TRBV2 and TRBJ2-1, is EPEVTQTPSHQVTQMGQEVILRCVPISNHLYFYWYRQILGQKVEFLVSFYNNEISEKSEIFDDQFSVERPDGSNFTLKIRSTKLEDSAMYFCASSDLTGVEQFFGPGTRLTVL.

The chain has TRBV7-2 and TRBJ2-3, with 8 bases identical to TRBD1. J gave up 4 bases and V 2 bases, and 5 bases lay outside the gene matches. This CDR3 region has 15 residues. The germline V gene encodes CDR1 SGHTA and CDR2 FQGNSA. CDR3 residues: CASSLWTGLADTQYF. In DNA, the CDR3 is TGTGCCAGCAGCTTATGGACAGGGCTAGCAGATACGCAGTATTTT. The whole variable domain, remainder taken from reference TRBV7-2 and TRBJ2-3, is GAGVSQSPSNKVTEKGKDVELRCDPISGHTALYWYRQSLGQGLEFLIYFQGNSAPDKSGLPSDRFSAERTGGSVSTLTIQRTQQEDSAVYLCASSLWTGLADTQYFGPGTRLTVL.

This sequence joins TRBV6-5 and TRBJ2-1; TRBD2 agrees at 9 bases. Trimming removed 6 bases from V and 7 bases from J; junction bases left unmatched: 10. The CDR3 totals 15 residues. The germline V gene has CDR1 MNHEY and CDR2 SVGAGI. CDR3 in amino acids: CASSQIAGAENEQFF. As DNA, the CDR3 is TGTGCCAGCAGCCAAATAGCGGGAGCAGAAAATGAGCAGTTCTTC.

V is TRBV5-1 and J is TRBJ1-2; D is perhaps TRBD1 (6 bases). The V gene's germline CDR1 is SGHRS and CDR2 YFSETQ. With 0 bases removed from V and 3 bases from J, the gap between germline ends came to 18 bases. The CDR3 is 17 residues long. CDR3 in amino acids: CASSLAYTIPGDYGYTF. For the CDR3, the DNA is TGCGCCAGCAGCTTGGCCTATACCATCCCAGGGGACTATGGCTACACCTTC. Supplemented by reference TRBV5-1 and TRBJ1-2, the full variable domain reads KAGVTQTPRYLIKTRGQQVTLSCSPISGHRSVSWYQQTPGQGLQFLFEYFSETQRNKGNFPGRFSGRQFSNSRSEMNVSTLELGDSALYLCASSLAYTIPGDYGYTFGSGTRLTVV.

V gene TRBV5-4 combines with J gene TRBJ2-1; 8 nucleotides line up with TRBD2. The CDR3 totals 16 residues. J lost 2 bases, V lost 3 bases, and 7 bases had no gene match. CDR1 and CDR2 from the germline V gene are SGHNT and YYREEE (reference sequence). CDR3 loop: CASSSGGERTYNEQFF. Written as DNA, the CDR3 is TGTGCCAGCAGCTCGGGGGGGGAGCGGACCTACAATGAGCAGTTCTTC.

The chain recombines TRBV9 with TRBJ1-1; D unclear. V was trimmed by 4 bases and J by 7 bases, leaving 11 bases between them. The length of the CDR3 is 12 residues. Germline V gives CDR1 SGDLS, CDR2 YYNGEE. This CDR3 is CASSPSYGEAFF. The CDR3 DNA reads as TGTGCCAGCAGCCCTAGCTATGGTGAAGCTTTCTTT.

The rearrangement uses TRBV27 and TRBJ2-7; D is unclear. The CDR3 spans 13 residues. Germline V gives CDR1 MNHEY, CDR2 SMNVEV (reference sequence). The germline V and J ends were trimmed by 2 bases and 2 bases, with 7 bases remaining between them. The CDR3 DNA sequence: TGTGCCAGCAGTTTACGGTCCCCCTACGAGCAGTACTTC. It codes for CASSLRSPYEQYF.